This TCR beta chain was documented in a study of sequential checkpoint blockade in melanoma (dated by TCRdb to about 2019). Concerning the study at large: Using 1:1 randomization, the trial assigned patients either to first-line nivolumab followed by ipilimumab (arm A) or to ipilimumab followed by nivolumab (arm B). Both trial sequences were followed by maintenance nivolumab. What the authors observed across the whole study: Larger, independent patient cohorts are needed to validate the response-prediction model that combines TCR metrics and mutation burden.

TCRbeta CDR3 regions were immunosequenced from genomic DNA with the immunoSEQ Assay. Before high-throughput sequencing, the genomic DNA was amplified using bias-controlled multiplex PCR. In the authors' own workflow: To quantify the absolute abundance of each unique TCRbeta CDR3 region, the sequences were collapsed and filtered. Clonality, defined as 1 minus Pielou's evenness, was calculated using productive rearrangements only. A previously published method was used to identify clones whose frequencies were significantly greater in on-treatment samples than in baseline samples. The table was pulled from immuneACCESS by TCRdb, which kept in-frame rearrangements only. Such tables lose some clones; where checked, under half of the loss comes from unresolved V genes, and the rest has no known cause. The DNA was the basis for D and trimming; V, J and clone size are from that table. The sample has about 10,000 clones on record, roughly 72% of them singletons. Of the sample, 36% falls within the top ten clones.

This clone has a handful of counts. It lacks a known antigen. Base qualities were left out, and no much larger clone turns up one base away. Spanning cysteine to phenylalanine, the CDR3 consists of 13 amino acids. Here the CDR3 DNA is all that survives: 39 bases in frame from base 1. Trimming at the junction amounts to 4 bases on V and 4 bases on J, and the germline ends lie 10 bases apart. CDR1 is given as SNHLY and CDR2 as FYNNEI, both from the germline V gene. This specimen's treatment or condition label, per the study, means: randomized to nivolumab then ipilimumab (arm A) or the reverse (arm B). No trial patient had received prior DNA-damaging chemotherapy. A FACS Aria II flow cytometer was used to sort live CD3+CD8+ cells that were negative for CD19 and CD56 from thawed PBMCs. Samples came from patients with melanoma in CheckMate 064, a randomized, open-label phase II trial of sequential checkpoint blockade. Leukapheresis was used to collect peripheral blood mononuclear cells, which were then purified with Ficoll-Paque and frozen in human serum with roughly 9% DMSO. Right after sorting, the blood CD3+CD8+ cells were verified to be >98% pure, and DNA extraction followed.

The rearrangement combines TRBV2 with TRBJ1-2; the D region possibly corresponds to TRBD1 (5 bases align). This sample comprised CD8+ T cells sorted from blood (inferred from file names), obtained from a patient given nivolumab and ipilimumab in sequence. The sequence came from a human donor with melanoma. The DNA reads as follows: TGTGCCAGCAGTGGAATCCAGGGCTATGGCTACACCTTC. It translates as CASSGIQGYGYTF.